This T cell receptor (beta chain) was recorded in a study of OX40 agonist ivuxolimab in advanced cancers. Study-level results: At doses 0.1 to 3.0 mg/kg, CD4+ and CD8+ clones expanded.

Between the trimmed V and J ends, which lost 8 bases and 7 bases, there was a span of 9 bases. Germline loops: CDR1 MNHNS, CDR2 SASEGT. This CDR3 comprises 11 residues. Measured with immunoSEQ multiplex PCR; TCRdb has only the in-frame clones, and not every one. The sample consists of approximately 13,000 clones, approximately 87% of them appearing once. About this clone: What it binds is unknown.

This specimen consisted of CD4+ or CD8+ T cells sorted from blood, obtained in a trial of the OX40 agonist ivuxolimab. The chain employs TRBV6-1 and TRBJ1-5; a weak D match, TRBD1 (5 bases). The sequence derives from an adult with an advanced solid tumor such as melanoma, head and neck, liver or kidney cancer. CDR3 coding DNA: TGTGCCAGCCTGGGGGGGCAGCCCCAGCATTTT. As protein: CASLGGQPQHF.